These 17 T cell receptor beta chains were sequenced from one sample in a study of T cells after yellow fever vaccination. One entry per CDR3 protein, called by TCRdb with MiXCR from the 5' RACE reads. The sample carries fewer than 150,000 distinct CDR3 sequences, approximately 7.7% recorded once. The material was CD4+ T cells sorted from PBMCs, obtained 5 days after the yellow fever booster vaccination. These receptors all come from a young man who received the YFV17D yellow fever vaccine.

This clonotype was seen ten or more times. The chain is built from TRBV28 and TRBJ1-2; 8 positions match TRBD1. Trimming at V came to 3 bases and at J to 2 bases, leaving 8 bases not matched to a gene. The CDR3 covers 16 residues. Germline V gene data show CDR1 as MDHEN and CDR2 as SYDVKM. DNA for the CDR3: TGTGCCAGCAGTTTTTTAGGCAGGGGGCAGAACTATGGCTACACCTTC. Amino acid sequence: CASSFLGRGQNYGYTF.

The sample holds many counts of this clonotype. The chain carries TRBV20-1 and TRBJ2-1; 7 bases map to TRBD2. The ends lost 2 bases at V and 2 bases at J; junction bases unmatched: 6. The germline CDR1 and CDR2 sequences are DFQATT and SNEGSKA (reference sequence). CDR3 length: 15 residues. The CDR3 sequence: CSARRGTTTYNEQFF. The CDR3 DNA is TGCAGTGCTAGAAGAGGGACTACAACCTACAATGAGCAGTTCTTC.

This clonotype occurred many times. The J gene is TRBJ2-3, the V gene TRBV7-9; D gene uncertain. The germline V gene encodes CDR1 SEHNR and CDR2 FQNEAQ (reference sequence). Trimming cost V 1 base and J 4 bases, with 3 bases left between them. CDR3 length equals 12 residues. In nucleotides, the CDR3 is TGTGCCAGCAGCTTAGTTCCAGATACGCAGTATTTT. It specifies CASSLVPDTQYF. Full variable domain (outside the CDR3, taken from reference TRBV7-9 and TRBJ2-3): DTGVSQNPRHKITKRGQNVTFRCDPISEHNRLYWYRQTLGQGPEFLTYFQNEAQLEKSRLLSDRFSAERPKGSFSTLEIQRTEQGDSAMYLCASSLVPDTQYFGPGTRLTVL.

This clonotype was picked up a small number of times. Here the CDR3 DNA reads TGCAGTGCCGAGACCGACAGTCGCCGCGGGACCTACGAGCAGTACTTC. Amino acids: CSAETDSRRGTYEQYF. The rearrangement links TRBV20-1 to TRBJ2-7; D possibly corresponds to TRBD2 (6 bases). CDR1 and CDR2 from the germline V gene are DFQATT and SNEGSKA (reference sequence). Trimming took 6 bases from V and 2 from J, leaving 23 bases between them. CDR3 length: 16 amino acids.

This clonotype has a count of ten or more. V usage is TRBV20-1 and J usage is TRBJ2-1; a possible D gene is TRBD2 (5 bases). Looked up from germline, CDR1 is DFQATT and CDR2 is SNEGSKA (reference sequence). The CDR3 has 14 residues. V lost 5 bases to trimming and J lost 8 bases, with 19 bases between them. The DNA for the CDR3 is TGCAGTGCTGAAGAATCTCCCGGAGGCCATGAGCAGTTCTTC. This translates into CSAEESPGGHEQFF.

This clonotype was observed at least ten times. The chain couples TRBV24-1 to TRBJ2-1; D tentatively fits TRBD1 or TRBD2 (5 bases each). Deletions cut 7 bases from V and 6 bases from J, with 9 bases between. The CDR3 length is 12 residues. Germline CDR1 and CDR2: KGHDR and SFDVKD. This CDR3 reads CATSLGVNEQFF. CDR3 DNA: TGTGCCACCAGCCTGGGGGTCAATGAGCAGTTCTTC.

This clonotype was picked up many times. The V and J genes are TRBV7-2 and TRBJ2-1, with D perhaps TRBD2 (5 bases). This CDR3 comprises 14 residues. The ends were cut back, 3 bases at V and 4 bases at J, with 10 bases in the middle. Germline V gene sequence: CDR1 SGHTA, CDR2 FQGNSA. For the CDR3, the DNA is TGTGCCAGCAGCTTTCGTCGGGGATACAATGAGCAGTTCTTC. Amino acids: CASSFRRGYNEQFF.

At least ten counts were recorded for this clonotype. The genes are TRBV2 and TRBJ1-2; D gene unclear. Trimming pared 6 bases from V and 8 bases from J, leaving 10 bases between. Germline CDR1 and CDR2: SNHLY and FYNNEI. The CDR3 is made up of 11 amino acids. CDR3 protein: CASRLTGGYTF. The CDR3 coding sequence is TGTGCCAGCAGACTTACGGGCGGCTACACCTTC.

This clonotype was picked up many times. One end of the junction fails to match germline, which may point to a read error. V gene TRBV20-1 combines with J gene TRBJ2-5; D might be TRBD2 (6 bases). CDR1 and CDR2 from the germline V gene are DFQATT and SNEGSKA (reference sequence). The CDR3 is made up of 17 amino acids. CDR3 coding DNA: TGCAGTGCCAGAGAGGGAGGACTCCCGACGCGGGAAGAGACCCAGTACTTC. Translated: CSAREGGLPTREETQYF.

In this sample, this clonotype turned up many times. CDR3 in amino acids: CASSLGWDKEYF. CDR3 DNA sequence: TGTGCCAGCAGCTTAGGGTGGGACAAGGAGTATTTT. This chain uses TRBV7-6 with TRBJ2-3, with D maybe TRBD1 (6 bases). The germline V gene has CDR1 SGHVS and CDR2 FNYEAQ. CDR3 length: 12 residues. V lost 1 base and J lost 13, with 12 bases in between.

This clonotype was seen ten or more times. The chain recombines TRBV5-1 with TRBJ2-2; D is possibly TRBD2 (5 bases). V lost 3 bases to trimming and J lost 2 bases, with 8 bases between them. This CDR3 is 14 amino acids long. Germline assignment: CDR1 SGHRS and CDR2 YFSETQ. The CDR3 is CASSSGKNTGELFF. As DNA, the CDR3 is TGCGCCAGCAGCTCCGGGAAAAACACCGGGGAGCTGTTTTTT. The complete variable domain, with remaining parts taken from reference TRBV5-1 and TRBJ2-2, reads KAGVTQTPRYLIKTRGQQVTLSCSPISGHRSVSWYQQTPGQGLQFLFEYFSETQRNKGNFPGRFSGRQFSNSRSEMNVSTLELGDSALYLCASSSGKNTGELFFGEGSRLTVL.

At least ten counts were recorded for this clonotype. The genes are TRBV7-8 and TRBJ2-5, with 7 nucleotides matching TRBD1. V shed 3 bases, J shed 5 bases, and the junction held 6 bases outside the gene matches. Germline V gene sequence: CDR1 SGHVS, CDR2 FQNEAQ. The CDR3 consists of 14 residues. The chain's CDR3 is CASSFDRVVETQYF. DNA of the CDR3: TGTGCCAGCAGCTTCGACAGGGTGGTGGAGACCCAGTACTTC. Combining the CDR3 with reference TRBV7-8 and TRBJ2-5 gives the whole variable domain GAGVSQSPRYKVAKRGQDVALRCDPISGHVSLFWYQQALGQGPEFLTYFQNEAQLDKSGLPSDRFFAERPEGSVSTLKIQRTQQEDSAVYLCASSFDRVVETQYFGPGTRLLVL.

There are many counts of this clonotype. The rearrangement joins TRBV5-6 to TRBJ2-2; 8 nucleotides agree with TRBD2. Germline CDR1 SGHDT, CDR2 YYEEEE. This CDR3 contains 15 residues. The J segment lost 5 bases and the V segment lost 4 bases, leaving 7 bases of the junction unmatched. The DNA for the CDR3 is TGTGCCAGCAGCCGAGCGGGAGTTGGTACCGGGGAGCTGTTTTTT. It codes for CASSRAGVGTGELFF.

The chain recombines TRBV5-4 with TRBJ1-2, with 11 nucleotides matching TRBD1. There are 16 residues in the CDR3. Germline V gene sequence: CDR1 SGHNT, CDR2 YYREEE (reference sequence). With 4 bases clipped from V and 8 bases from J, the junction kept 13 bases outside the gene matches. CDR3 DNA: TGTGCCAGCAGCCCTTGGTCCGGACAGGGGGCAGGGGGCTACACCTTC. As protein: CASSPWSGQGAGGYTF.

This clonotype was observed at least ten times. V usage is TRBV7-8 and J usage is TRBJ2-2, with a tentative D call TRBD2 (6 bases). From germline, CDR1 is SGHVS and CDR2 FQNEAQ. This CDR3 has 18 amino acids. Deletions cut 5 bases from V and 3 bases from J, with 22 bases between. CDR3 nucleotide sequence: TGTGCCAGCAGCCAATACTTGGGGGGATCGGTGGACACCGGGGAGCTGTTTTTT. This sequence encodes CASSQYLGGSVDTGELFF.

This clonotype was observed a handful of times. J is TRBJ2-5 and V is TRBV5-6; TRBD2 matches 10 bases. Germline V gene sequence: CDR1 SGHDT, CDR2 YYEEEE. CDR3 length: 17 amino acids. Losses at the gene ends were 1 base for V and 5 bases for J; bases not matched to a gene: 11. The CDR3 loop reads CASSLSVAGGLGETQYF. CDR3 bases: TGTGCCAGCAGCTTGTCGGTAGCGGGAGGACTTGGGGAGACCCAGTACTTC.

This clonotype has at least ten counts. The chain couples TRBV7-2 to TRBJ1-2; D remains unclear. Deletions cut 3 bases from V and 7 bases from J, with 15 bases between. Looked up from germline, CDR1 is SGHTA and CDR2 is FQGNSA. The CDR3 runs 14 residues. The CDR3 spells CASSFLAGPGGYTF. Here the CDR3 DNA reads TGTGCCAGCAGCTTTTTGGCCGGACCCGGTGGCTACACCTTC.